This TCR beta chain was identified during a study of CD8+CD57+ T cells in acquired aplastic anemia. At the level of the study: CD4+ cell libraries from healthy donors averaged about 10.8 million reads.

Whole-study findings and limits: The same twenty-nine CD8+ CDR3 sequences occurred in patients and in controls. Between the patient and control groups, CD8+ Simpson's diversity did not differ significantly.

Profiling of TCR beta VDJ combinations and CDR3 sequences used genomic DNA as template. Via MiXCR, TCRdb re-called the reads, giving one row per CDR3 protein. Among tens of thousands of distinct CDR3 sequences listed, under 50% were seen once. To note about this clonotype: Its antigen is unknown.

Trimming shortened V by 9 bases and J by 1 base, and 15 bases separated the two germline ends. Per the germline V gene, CDR1 is MNHEY and CDR2 is SMNVEV (reference sequence). CDR3 length: 14 amino acids. What was sequenced was sorted CD4+, CD8+, or CD8+CD57+ T cells (not recorded which) from PBMCs. The TCR originated in a human donor in good health, serving as a control. This chain links TRBV27 with TRBJ2-5; D perhaps matches TRBD2 (7 bases). The CDR3 DNA sequence: TGTGCCAGTCATAAAGGGGGGGGCCAAGAGACCCAGTACTTC. This codes for CASHKGGGQETQYF.